This passage covers 2 T cell receptor beta chains from one sample sequenced in a study of cytomegalovirus exposure and HLA in healthy donors. Sequencing was performed with immunoSEQ multiplex PCR; in TCRdb, only in-frame clones are kept and a portion is missing. The profile shows 150,000 to 200,000 clones, roughly 86% of them singletons. Sequencing was carried out using PBMCs. These TCRs come from a woman aged 18-35 years in good health and CMV-seropositive.

This chain uses TRBV5-6 with TRBJ2-7, with 11 bases matching TRBD2. CDR1 and CDR2 (germline): SGHDT, YYEEEE. V shed 4 bases, J shed 2 bases, and the junction held 2 bases outside the gene matches. CDR3 length: 14 amino acids. CDR3 sequence: CASSPTSGTYEQYF. In DNA, the CDR3 is TGTGCCAGCAGCCCGACTAGCGGGACCTACGAGCAGTACTTC.

The chain carries TRBV5-1 and TRBJ1-3; D may be TRBD1 (6 bases). This CDR3 region has 14 residues. Trimming pared 4 bases from V and 6 bases from J, leaving 14 bases between. Germline CDR1 reads SGHRS; CDR2 reads YFSETQ. The CDR3 spells CASSLGGFENTIYF. The CDR3 DNA is TGCGCCAGCAGCCTAGGGGGTTTCGAAAACACCATATATTTT.